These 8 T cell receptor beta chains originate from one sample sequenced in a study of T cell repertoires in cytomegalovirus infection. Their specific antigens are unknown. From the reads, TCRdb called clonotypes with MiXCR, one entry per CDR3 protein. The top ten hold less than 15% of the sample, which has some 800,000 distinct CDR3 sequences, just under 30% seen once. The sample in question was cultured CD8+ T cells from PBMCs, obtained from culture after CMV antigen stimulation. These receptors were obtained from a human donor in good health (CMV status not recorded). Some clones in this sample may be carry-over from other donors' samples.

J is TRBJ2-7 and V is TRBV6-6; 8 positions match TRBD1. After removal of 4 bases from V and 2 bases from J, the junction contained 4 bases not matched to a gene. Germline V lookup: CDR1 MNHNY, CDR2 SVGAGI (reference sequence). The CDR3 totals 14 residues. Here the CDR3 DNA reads TGTGCCAGCAGTTCCAGGGGGCGCGCCTACGAGCAGTACTTC. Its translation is CASSSRGRAYEQYF.

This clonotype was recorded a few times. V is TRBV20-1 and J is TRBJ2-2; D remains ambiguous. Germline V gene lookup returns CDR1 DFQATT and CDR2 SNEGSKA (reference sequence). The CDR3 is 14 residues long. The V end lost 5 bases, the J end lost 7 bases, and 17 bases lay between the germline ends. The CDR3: CSAGYSKRSGELFF. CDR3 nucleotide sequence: TGCAGTGCTGGATACTCGAAAAGGAGCGGGGAGCTGTTTTTT.

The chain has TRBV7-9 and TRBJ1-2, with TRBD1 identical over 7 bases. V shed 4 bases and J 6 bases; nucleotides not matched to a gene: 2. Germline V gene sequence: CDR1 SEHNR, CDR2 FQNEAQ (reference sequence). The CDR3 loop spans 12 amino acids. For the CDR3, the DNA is TGTGCCAGCAGCTCGGACAGGCATGGCTACACCTTC. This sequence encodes CASSSDRHGYTF.

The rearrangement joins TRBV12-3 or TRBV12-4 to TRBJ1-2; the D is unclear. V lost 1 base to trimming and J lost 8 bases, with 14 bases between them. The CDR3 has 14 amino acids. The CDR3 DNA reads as TGTGCCAGCAGTTTAGGAGAAGCCATAGGGGGCTACACCTTC. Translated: CASSLGEAIGGYTF.

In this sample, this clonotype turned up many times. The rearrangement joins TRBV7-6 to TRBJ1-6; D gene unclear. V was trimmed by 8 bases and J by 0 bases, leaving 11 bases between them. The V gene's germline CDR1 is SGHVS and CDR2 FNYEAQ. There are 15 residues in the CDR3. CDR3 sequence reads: CASGKDGSYNSPLHF. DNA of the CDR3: TGTGCCAGCGGAAAGGACGGCTCCTATAATTCACCCCTCCACTTT.

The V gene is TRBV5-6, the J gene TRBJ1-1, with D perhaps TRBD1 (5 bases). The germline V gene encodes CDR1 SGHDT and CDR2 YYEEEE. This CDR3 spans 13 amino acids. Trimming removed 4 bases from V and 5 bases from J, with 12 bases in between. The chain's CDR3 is CASSRGTGTEAFF. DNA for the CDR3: TGTGCCAGCAGCAGGGGAACGGGGACTGAAGCTTTCTTT. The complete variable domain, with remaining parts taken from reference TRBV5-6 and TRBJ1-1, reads DAGVTQSPTHLIKTRGQQVTLRCSPKSGHDTVSWYQQALGQGPQFIFQYYEEEERQRGNFPDRFSGHQFPNYSSELNVNALLLGDSALYLCASSRGTGTEAFFGQGTRLTVV.

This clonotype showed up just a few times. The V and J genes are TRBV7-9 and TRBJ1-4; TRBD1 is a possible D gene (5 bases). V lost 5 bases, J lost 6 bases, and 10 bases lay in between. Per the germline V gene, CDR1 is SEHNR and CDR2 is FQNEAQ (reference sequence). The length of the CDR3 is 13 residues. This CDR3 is CASSPGGDEKLFF. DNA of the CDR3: TGTGCCAGCAGCCCCGGGGGAGATGAAAAACTGTTTTTT.

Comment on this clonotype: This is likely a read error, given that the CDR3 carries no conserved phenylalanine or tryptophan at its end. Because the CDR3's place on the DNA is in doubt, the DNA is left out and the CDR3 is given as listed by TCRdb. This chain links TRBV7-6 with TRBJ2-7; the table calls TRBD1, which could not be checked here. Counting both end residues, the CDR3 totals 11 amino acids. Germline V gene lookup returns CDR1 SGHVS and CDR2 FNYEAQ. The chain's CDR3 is CASSRRTAWFA.